A selection of T cell receptor beta chains follows, all from one sample in a study of blood T cell repertoires in COVID-19. Repertoires were generated with immunoSEQ multiplex PCR, while TCRdb's copy carries only in-frame clones and drops some. The sample contains about 100,000 clones, approximately 87% of which appear only once. The sequencing input was peripheral blood. The source of these receptors is a human donor in a cohort sampled during active COVID-19. Each CDR3 is given with its conserved first and last residue. The D gene is left open where the match is weak. For some rows the clone size is stated as once, few or many, or as a class when expanded; others skip it.

clone size | J gene | D gene | V gene | CDR3 protein | CDR3 DNA
NA | TRBJ2-1 | NA | TRBV7-2 | CASSSQVYNEQFF | TGTGCCAGCAGCTCACAGGTGTACAATGAGCAGTTCTTC
NA | TRBJ1-1 | NA | TRBV7-2 | CASSPQGNTEAFF | TGTGCCAGCAGCCCCCAGGGGAACACTGAAGCTTTCTTT
NA | TRBJ2-6 | TRBD2 | TRBV4-3 | CASSQDPPSGTFSGANVLTF | TGCGCCAGCAGCCAAGATCCCCCTAGCGGGACGTTCTCTGGGGCCAACGTCCTGACTTTC
NA | TRBJ1-1 | TRBD1 | TRBV6-5 | CASRGTGDATEAFF | TGTGCCAGCAGGGGGACAGGGGACGCCACTGAAGCTTTCTTT
NA | TRBJ2-7 | TRBD1 | TRBV5-4 | CASSEGTGDSYEQYF | TGTGCCAGCAGCGAGGGGACAGGAGATTCCTACGAGCAGTACTTC
NA | TRBJ2-7 | NA | TRBV11-2 | CASSLAGEGHEQYF | TGTGCCAGCAGCTTAGCGGGGGAAGGCCACGAGCAGTACTTC
once | TRBJ2-1 | TRBD2 | TRBV5-1 | CASSVQPGLANEQFF | TGCGCCAGCAGCGTACAACCGGGACTAGCGAATGAGCAGTTCTTC
NA | TRBJ2-7 | NA | TRBV6-5 | CASRAGTYEQYF | TGTGCCAGCAGGGCGGGAACCTACGAGCAGTACTTC
NA | TRBJ2-1 | TRBD2 | TRBV19 | CASSRTSGDYNEQFF | TGTGCCAGTAGTAGGACTAGCGGGGACTACAATGAGCAGTTCTTC
NA | TRBJ2-3 | NA | TRBV9 | CASSLMDRALTDTQYF | TGTGCCAGCAGCTTAATGGACAGAGCCCTCACAGATACGCAGTATTTT
NA | TRBJ2-7 | TRBD2 | TRBV18 | CASSSSLGGIPYEQYF | TGTGCCAGCTCATCGAGTCTGGGGGGGATCCCCTACGAGCAGTACTTC
NA | TRBJ2-7 | NA | TRBV5-1 | CASSLEGGKTYEQYF | TGCGCCAGCAGCTTGGAGGGCGGGAAAACCTACGAGCAGTACTTC
NA | TRBJ2-1 | TRBD2 | TRBV9 | CASSVGLAGGYNEQFF | TGTGCCAGCAGCGTAGGTCTAGCGGGAGGTTACAATGAGCAGTTCTTC
NA | TRBJ2-1 | NA | TRBV6-5 | CASSRPPGDEQFF | TGTGCCAGCAGCCGCCCACCCGGTGATGAGCAGTTCTTC
NA | TRBJ1-6 | NA | TRBV6-6 | CASSYGQSSYNSPLHF | TGTGCCAGCAGTTACGGACAAAGCTCCTATAATTCACCCCTCCACTTT
NA | TRBJ2-3 | TRBD2 | TRBV6-5 | CASSYRGLAGVDTQYF | TGTGCCAGCAGTTACCGCGGACTAGCGGGGGTGGATACGCAGTATTTT
few | TRBJ2-7 | TRBD2 | TRBV19 | CASAASGGYEQYF | TGTGCCAGTGCGGCTAGCGGGGGCTACGAGCAGTACTTC
NA | TRBJ2-3 | TRBD2 | TRBV11-2 | CASSYSGGTDTQYF | TGTGCCAGCAGCTATAGCGGGGGCACAGATACGCAGTATTTT
NA | TRBJ2-3 | TRBD1 | TRBV5-1 | CASSGTGGGTDTQYF | TGCGCCAGCAGCGGGACAGGGGGAGGGACAGATACGCAGTATTTT
NA | TRBJ2-3 | NA | TRBV4-3 | CASSPDSGARQDTQYF | TGCGCCAGCAGCCCAGACAGTGGGGCCCGGCAAGATACGCAGTATTTT
NA | TRBJ2-1 | TRBD2 | TRBV11-2 | CASSPTAGGPGEQFF | TGTGCCAGCAGCCCCACGGCGGGAGGGCCGGGAGAGCAGTTCTTC
NA | TRBJ2-1 | NA | TRBV15 | CATSLILSSYNEQFF | TGTGCCACCAGCTTAATCTTGAGCTCCTACAATGAGCAGTTCTTC
NA | TRBJ1-4 | NA | TRBV25-1 | CASSGQPREGKLFF | TGTGCCAGCAGTGGACAGCCTCGGGAGGGAAAACTGTTTTTT
NA | TRBJ2-2 | TRBD1 | TRBV4-1 | CASSKPGGDRGFSGELFF | TGCGCCAGCAGCAAGCCGGGGGGGGACAGGGGTTTTTCCGGGGAGCTGTTTTTT
few | TRBJ2-6 | NA | TRBV4-1 | CASSPLGAAGANVLTF | TGCGCCAGCAGCCCCCTGGGGGCAGCTGGGGCCAACGTCCTGACTTTC
NA | TRBJ1-2 | TRBD1 | TRBV5-1 | CASRVPGGYGYTF | TGCGCCAGCAGGGTCCCAGGGGGATATGGCTACACCTTC
NA | TRBJ2-7 | TRBD1 | TRBV14 | CASSRIGQAPGFEQYF | TGTGCCAGCAGCCGAATAGGACAGGCCCCGGGATTTGAGCAGTACTTC
once | TRBJ2-1 | NA | TRBV13 | CASSPLPGGHEQFF | TGTGCCAGCAGCCCCCTACCAGGGGGGCATGAGCAGTTCTTC
NA | TRBJ2-7 | TRBD2 | TRBV11-2 | CASSPTSGNYEQYF | TGTGCCAGCAGCCCGACTAGCGGGAACTACGAGCAGTACTTC
NA | TRBJ1-2 | TRBD1 | TRBV30 | CAWSVRGQWNYGYTF | TGTGCCTGGAGTGTAAGGGGACAGTGGAACTATGGCTACACCTTC
once | TRBJ1-6 | NA | TRBV6-1 | CASSEALSSPLHF | TGTGCCAGCAGTGAAGCGCTTAGTTCACCCCTCCACTTT
NA | TRBJ2-3 | TRBD2 | TRBV7-2 | CASSSSGRGGDTQYF | TGTGCCAGCAGCAGTAGCGGGAGGGGTGGAGATACGCAGTATTTT
few | TRBJ2-7 | TRBD1 | TRBV5-1 | CASSLGLGQNYEQYF | TGCGCCAGCAGCTTGGGGCTGGGACAGAACTACGAGCAGTACTTC
NA | TRBJ2-5 | TRBD2 | TRBV4-3 | CASSPGTSGRGMETQYF | TGCGCCAGCAGCCCCGGGACTAGCGGGAGAGGGATGGAGACCCAGTACTTC
NA | TRBJ2-5 | TRBD1 | TRBV7-9 | CASSLGQGAPETQYF | TGTGCCAGCAGCCTAGGACAGGGTGCTCCAGAGACCCAGTACTTC
few | TRBJ1-6 | NA | TRBV13 | CASSPRGDYNSPLHF | TGTGCCAGCAGCCCCAGGGGAGACTATAATTCACCCCTCCACTTT
once | TRBJ1-6 | NA | TRBV5-5 | CASSFDRYNSPLHF | TGTGCCAGCAGCTTTGACAGGTATAATTCACCCCTCCACTTT
NA | TRBJ1-5 | TRBD1 | TRBV12-3/TRBV12-4 | CASAGGGNQPQHF | TGTGCCAGCGCAGGGGGAGGCAATCAGCCCCAGCATTTT
NA | TRBJ1-6 | TRBD1 | TRBV27 | CASRRQGLNSPLHF | TGTGCCAGCAGGCGACAGGGCCTCAATTCACCCCTCCACTTT
NA | TRBJ2-1 | TRBD2 | TRBV29-1 | CSAGGRASGRAGYEQFF | TGCAGCGCTGGGGGGAGGGCTAGCGGGAGGGCCGGGTATGAGCAGTTCTTC
NA | TRBJ1-2 | NA | TRBV25-1 | CASSDQGLHGYTF | TGTGCCAGCAGTGACCAGGGGTTGCATGGCTACACCTTC
once | TRBJ1-1 | NA | TRBV29-1 | CSVLHPQGNTEAFF | TGCAGCGTTCTCCATCCTCAGGGCAACACTGAAGCTTTCTTT
NA | TRBJ2-3 | TRBD2 | TRBV2 | CASSSWAGGPSTDTQYF | TGTGCCAGCAGTTCTTGGGCGGGGGGGCCAAGCACAGATACGCAGTATTTT
few | TRBJ1-2 | NA | TRBV12-3/TRBV12-4 | CASSLTGPYGYTF | TGTGCCAGCAGTTTGACAGGCCCCTATGGCTACACCTTC
NA | TRBJ2-3 | TRBD1 | TRBV7-2 | CASSKGTGVADTQYF | TGTGCCAGCAGCAAAGGGACAGGAGTAGCAGATACGCAGTATTTT
NA | TRBJ1-1 | TRBD1 | TRBV12-5 | CASGLVLTGRALGTEAFF | TGTGCTAGTGGTTTGGTACTGACAGGGAGAGCCCTGGGGACTGAAGCTTTCTTT
NA | TRBJ1-2 | TRBD1 | TRBV6-5 | CASSFDRVSGYTF | TGTGCCAGCAGTTTCGACAGGGTCTCTGGCTACACCTTC
NA | TRBJ2-4 | NA | TRBV5-1 | CASQSEGNIQYF | TGCGCCAGCCAATCGGAGGGAAACATTCAGTACTTC
NA | TRBJ2-7 | NA | TRBV27 | CASSLGQGGRGQYF | TGTGCCAGCAGTTTAGGCCAGGGGGGCCGGGGGCAGTACTTC
NA | TRBJ1-2 | TRBD1 | TRBV18 | CASSPGQGAGYTF | TGTGCCAGCTCGCCAGGACAGGGTGCTGGCTACACCTTC
few | TRBJ2-3 | TRBD2 | TRBV4-1 | CASSPGPLSGSRTDTQYF | TGCGCCAGCAGCCCGGGTCCCCTTAGCGGGAGTCGCACAGATACGCAGTATTTT
NA | TRBJ2-7 | TRBD1 | TRBV6-5 | CASSKGQWGHEQYF | TGTGCCAGCAGTAAGGGACAGTGGGGCCACGAGCAGTACTTC
NA | TRBJ1-6 | TRBD1 | TRBV6-5 | CASRTGEFNSPLHF | TGTGCCAGCAGGACAGGGGAGTTTAATTCACCCCTCCACTTT
NA | TRBJ2-7 | TRBD2 | TRBV2 | CASSGLAGGYEQYF | TGTGCCAGCAGCGGACTAGCGGGGGGCTACGAGCAGTACTTC
NA | TRBJ1-1 | TRBD1 | TRBV7-2 | CASNSQGVSIEAFF | TGTGCCAGCAATTCCCAGGGGGTAAGCATCGAAGCTTTCTTT